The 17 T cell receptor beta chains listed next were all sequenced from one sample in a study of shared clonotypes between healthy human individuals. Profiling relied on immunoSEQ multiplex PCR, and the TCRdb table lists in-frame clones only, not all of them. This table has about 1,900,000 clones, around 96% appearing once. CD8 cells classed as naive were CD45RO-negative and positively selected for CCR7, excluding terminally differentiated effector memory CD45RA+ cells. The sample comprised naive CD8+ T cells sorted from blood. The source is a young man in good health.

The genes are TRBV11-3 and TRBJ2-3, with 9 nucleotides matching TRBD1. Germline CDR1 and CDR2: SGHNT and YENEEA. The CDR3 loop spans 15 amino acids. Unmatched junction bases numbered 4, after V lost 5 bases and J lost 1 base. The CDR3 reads CASSQRTGGTDTQYF. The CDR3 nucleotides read TGTGCCAGCAGCCAAAGGACAGGGGGCACAGATACGCAGTATTTT.

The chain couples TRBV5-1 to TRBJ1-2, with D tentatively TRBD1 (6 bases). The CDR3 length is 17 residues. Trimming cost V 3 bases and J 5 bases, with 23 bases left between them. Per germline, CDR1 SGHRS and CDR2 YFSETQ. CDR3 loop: CASSSIQGGEPWYGYTF. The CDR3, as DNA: TGCGCCAGCAGCTCAATACAAGGGGGAGAGCCTTGGTATGGCTACACCTTC.

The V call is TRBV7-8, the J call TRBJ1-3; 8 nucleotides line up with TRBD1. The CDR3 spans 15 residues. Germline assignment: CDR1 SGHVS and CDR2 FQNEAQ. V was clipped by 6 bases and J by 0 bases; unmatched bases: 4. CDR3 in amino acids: CASSRGQDSGNTIYF. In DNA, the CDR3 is TGTGCCAGCAGTCGGGGACAGGACTCTGGAAACACCATATATTTT.

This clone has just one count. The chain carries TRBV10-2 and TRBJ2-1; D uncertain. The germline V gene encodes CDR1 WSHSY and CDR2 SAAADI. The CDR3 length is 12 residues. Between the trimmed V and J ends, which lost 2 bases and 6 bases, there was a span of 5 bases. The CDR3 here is CASSEGSNEQFF. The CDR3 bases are TGCGCCAGCAGTGAGGGTAGCAATGAGCAGTTCTTC.

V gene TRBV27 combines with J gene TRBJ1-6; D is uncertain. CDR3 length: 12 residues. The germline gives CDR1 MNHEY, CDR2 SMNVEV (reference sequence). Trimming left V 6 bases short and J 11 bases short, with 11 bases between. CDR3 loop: CASSLPPAPLHF. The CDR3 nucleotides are TGTGCCAGCAGCTTACCCCCTGCACCCCTCCACTTT.

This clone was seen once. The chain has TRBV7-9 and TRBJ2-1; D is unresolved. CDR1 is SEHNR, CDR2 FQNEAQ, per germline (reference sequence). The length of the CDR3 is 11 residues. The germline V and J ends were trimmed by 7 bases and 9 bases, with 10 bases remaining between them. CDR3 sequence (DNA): TGTGCCAGCAACCACGAAGGTGAGCAGTTCTTC. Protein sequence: CASNHEGEQFF.

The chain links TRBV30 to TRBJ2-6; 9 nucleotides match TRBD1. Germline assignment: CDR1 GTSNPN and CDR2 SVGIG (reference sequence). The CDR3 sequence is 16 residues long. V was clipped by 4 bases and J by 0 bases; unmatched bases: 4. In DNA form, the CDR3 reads TGTGCCTGGATAAGGGACAGGGACTCTGGGGCCAACGTCCTGACTTTC. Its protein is CAWIRDRDSGANVLTF.

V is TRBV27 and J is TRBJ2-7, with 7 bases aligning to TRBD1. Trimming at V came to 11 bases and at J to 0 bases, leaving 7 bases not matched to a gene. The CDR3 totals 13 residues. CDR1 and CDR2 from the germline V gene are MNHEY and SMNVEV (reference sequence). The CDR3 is CAAADRSSYEQYF. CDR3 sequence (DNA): TGTGCCGCCGCGGACAGGAGCTCCTACGAGCAGTACTTC.

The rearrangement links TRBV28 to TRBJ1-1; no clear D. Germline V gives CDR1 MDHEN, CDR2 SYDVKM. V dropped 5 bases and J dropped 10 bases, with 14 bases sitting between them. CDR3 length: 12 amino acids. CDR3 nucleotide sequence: TGTGCCAGCAGTCCGGACGGCCGCGGAGCTTTCTTT. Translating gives CASSPDGRGAFF.

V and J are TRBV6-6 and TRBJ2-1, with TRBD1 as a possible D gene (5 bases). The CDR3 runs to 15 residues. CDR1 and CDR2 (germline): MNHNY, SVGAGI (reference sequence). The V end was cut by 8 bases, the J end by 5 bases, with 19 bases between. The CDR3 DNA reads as TGTGCCAGCCTAGGTGGGGCCCTCCCCAACAATGAGCAGTTCTTC. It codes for CASLGGALPNNEQFF.

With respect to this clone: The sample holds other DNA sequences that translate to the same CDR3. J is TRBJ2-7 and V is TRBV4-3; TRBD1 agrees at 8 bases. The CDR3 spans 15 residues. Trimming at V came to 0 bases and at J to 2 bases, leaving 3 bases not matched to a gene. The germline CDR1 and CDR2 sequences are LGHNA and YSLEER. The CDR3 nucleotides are TGCGCCAGCAGCCAAGATCCACAGGGGGCCTACGAGCAGTACTTC. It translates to CASSQDPQGAYEQYF.

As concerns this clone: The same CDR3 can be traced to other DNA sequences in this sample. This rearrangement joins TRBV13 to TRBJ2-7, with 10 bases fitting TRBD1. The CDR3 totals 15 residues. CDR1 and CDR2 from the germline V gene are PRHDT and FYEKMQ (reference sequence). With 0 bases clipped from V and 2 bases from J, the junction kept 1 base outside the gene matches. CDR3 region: CASSLGGQGTYEQYF. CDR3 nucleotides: TGTGCCAGCAGCTTAGGGGGACAGGGGACCTACGAGCAGTACTTC.

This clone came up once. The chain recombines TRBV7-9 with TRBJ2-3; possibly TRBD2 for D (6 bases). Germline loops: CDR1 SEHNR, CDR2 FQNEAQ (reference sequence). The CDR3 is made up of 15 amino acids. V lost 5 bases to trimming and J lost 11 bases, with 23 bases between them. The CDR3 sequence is CASSQIPGLPGEQYF. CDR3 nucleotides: TGTGCCAGCAGCCAAATCCCGGGACTCCCCGGGGAGCAGTATTTT.

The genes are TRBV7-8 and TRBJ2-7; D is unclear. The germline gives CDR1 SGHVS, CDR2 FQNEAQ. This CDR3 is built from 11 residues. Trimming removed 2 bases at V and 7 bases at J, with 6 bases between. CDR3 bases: TGTGCCAGCAGCTTAATGGGGGAGCAGTACTTC. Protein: CASSLMGEQYF.

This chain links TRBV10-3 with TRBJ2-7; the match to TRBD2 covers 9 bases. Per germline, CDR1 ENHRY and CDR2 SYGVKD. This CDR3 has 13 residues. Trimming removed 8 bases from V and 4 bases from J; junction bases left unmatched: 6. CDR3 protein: CAIGGLATYEQYF. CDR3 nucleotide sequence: TGTGCCATCGGGGGACTAGCCACTTACGAGCAGTACTTC.

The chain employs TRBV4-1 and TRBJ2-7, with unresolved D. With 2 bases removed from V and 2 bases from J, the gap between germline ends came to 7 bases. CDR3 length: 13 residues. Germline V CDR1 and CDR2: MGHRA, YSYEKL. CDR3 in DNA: TGCGCCAGCAGCCAACGACTGCCCTACGAGCAGTACTTC. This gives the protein CASSQRLPYEQYF.

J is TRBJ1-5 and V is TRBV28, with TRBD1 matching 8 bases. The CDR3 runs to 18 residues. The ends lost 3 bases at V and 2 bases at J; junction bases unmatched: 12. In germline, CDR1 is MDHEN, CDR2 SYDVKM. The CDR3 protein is CASSFWDSQGVGNQPQHF. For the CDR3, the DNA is TGTGCCAGCAGTTTTTGGGACTCACAGGGGGTCGGCAATCAGCCCCAGCATTTT. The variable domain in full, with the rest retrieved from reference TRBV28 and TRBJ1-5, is DVKVTQSSRYLVKRTGEKVFLECVQDMDHENMFWYRQDPGLGLRLIYFSYDVKMKEKGDIPEGYSVSREKKERFSLILESASTNQTSMYLCASSFWDSQGVGNQPQHFGDGTRLSIL.